This T cell receptor (beta chain) is from a study of T-cell memory formation after mild COVID-19. Whole-study context: Largely donor-specific TCR clusters were found.

Remarks on this clonotype: Antigen specificity is unknown.

Study observations and caveats: Second-wave clones peaking on day 37 lacked confirmed SARS-CoV-2 specificity. Contracting CD4+ clones sat mainly in CM and EM; CD8+ in EMRA.

Constant-segment primers were used for 5'RACE, and the resulting TCR alpha and TCR beta cDNA libraries carried sample barcodes and UMIs. MiXCR, applied by TCRdb to the 5' RACE reads, yields one record per CDR3 protein. Counted here are more than 400,000 distinct CDR3 sequences, 15% to 20% occurring once; the ten biggest clones make up approximately 13%. J was trimmed by 6 bases and V by 2 bases; bases with no gene match: 7. CDR3 size: 15 residues. Sample: PBMCs or a T cell subset sorted from them (not recorded which). V gene TRBV5-7 combines with J gene TRBJ2-1; TRBD2 matches at 8 bases. TRBV5-7 is sorted into the ORF group, with uncertain function. The receptor's source is an adult woman who had mild COVID-19 (a few samples of this study predate the infection). Cell type and time point are not known. CDR3: CASSFSGSFSNEQFF. For the CDR3, the DNA is TGTGCCAGCAGCTTCAGCGGGAGTTTTAGCAATGAGCAGTTCTTC.